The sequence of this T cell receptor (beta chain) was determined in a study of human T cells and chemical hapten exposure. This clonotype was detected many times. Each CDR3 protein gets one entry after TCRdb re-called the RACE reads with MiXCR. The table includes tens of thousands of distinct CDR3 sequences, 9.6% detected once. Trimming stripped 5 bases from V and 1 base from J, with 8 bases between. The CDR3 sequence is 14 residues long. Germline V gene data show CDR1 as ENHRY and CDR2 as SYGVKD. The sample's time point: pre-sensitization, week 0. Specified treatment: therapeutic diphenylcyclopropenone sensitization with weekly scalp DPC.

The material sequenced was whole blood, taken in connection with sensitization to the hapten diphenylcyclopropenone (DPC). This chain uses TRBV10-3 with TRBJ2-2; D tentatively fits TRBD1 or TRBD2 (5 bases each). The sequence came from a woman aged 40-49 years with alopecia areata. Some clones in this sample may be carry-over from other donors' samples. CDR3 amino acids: CAISRGGNTGELFF. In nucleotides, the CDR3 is TGTGCCATCAGTCGGGGCGGGAACACCGGGGAGCTGTTTTTT.